This T cell receptor beta chain was captured by sequencing in a study of CD8+CD57+ T cells in acquired aplastic anemia. For the study at large: Sorted CD4+ and CD8+ cells yielded DNA averaging around 3.2 ug.

TCR beta VDJ and CDR3 were profiled, and genomic DNA was the template. From the reads, TCRdb called clonotypes with MiXCR, one entry per CDR3 protein. The sample consists of approximately 160,000 distinct CDR3 sequences, around half of them appearing once. This clonotype came up many times. Its antigen is currently unknown. In patients chosen for sequencing, flow cytometry had shown CD8+CD57+ cell expansion. Each patient gave a blood sample that was collected before any therapy had been received. Study results and limitations: Patients shared 25 to 35 CD8+ CDR3 sequences with controls. Controls and patients did not differ significantly in CD8+ Simpson's diversity.

Sequenced: sorted CD4+, CD8+, or CD8+CD57+ T cells (not recorded which) from PBMCs. The TCR sequence derives from a human donor with aplastic anemia.

The CDR3 region is CASSLGQAPNEQFF. Written as DNA, the CDR3 is TGTGCCAGCAGCTTAGGGCAGGCGCCCAATGAGCAGTTCTTC. The V and J genes are TRBV7-2 and TRBJ2-1; D is ambiguous. Germline V CDR1 and CDR2: SGHTA, FQGNSA. The CDR3 is made up of 14 amino acids. V shed 1 base and J shed 6 bases, with 10 bases lying between them.